This entry is about one T cell receptor (beta chain). The clone's antigen remains unknown. No base-level quality is on record; no much larger clone is a single base apart. Collaborating institutions collected whole blood in K2EDTA tubes following their own protocols. For TCRbeta analysis, collaborators shipped samples in one of three forms: frozen whole blood, isolated PBMCs, or DNA extracted from either of those sample types. The sample originates from a study of blood T cell repertoires in COVID-19 (TCRdb year 2020). With respect to the entire study: Samples covering the acute and convalescent phases of COVID-19 were provided by collaborators in the United States, Italy and Spain. Deeply sampled blood TCRbeta repertoires from subjects exposed to, actively infected with, or recovered from COVID-19 were included in the dataset. The repertoires were made available in a free public database intended to serve as a resource for research on the immune response to SARS-CoV-2. The material from the prospective study consisted of cDNA or gDNA derived from T cells, B-cell-depleted T cells, or PBMCs. Nearly every sample came with metadata listing a de-identified subject ID, COVID-19 status, age in years and sex. The samples were drawn from the first 160 participants of the ongoing ImmuneRACE study and from 1,200 or so subjects provided by 6 global collaborators. Where available, HLA class I and class II types were taken from metadata supplied by the sample provider and were not determined by assay-based typing. On the study overall, not on this receptor specifically: The amount of clinical and demographic metadata varied by source and participant and was provided uncurated.

The cysteine opens and the phenylalanine closes a CDR3 of 17 amino acids. Of the read, only the CDR3 DNA is kept; its 51 bases are in frame from base 1. In the germline V gene, CDR1 corresponds to LGHNA and CDR2 to YNFKEQ. V is shortened by 10 bases, J by 0 bases, and the region joining them spans 25 bases. TCRbeta CDR3 regions were amplified from genomic DNA using the immunoSEQ Assay, a bias-controlled multiplex PCR. Processing in the source paper ran as follows. Within the assay, amplification of reference gene primers was used to estimate how many nucleated cells each sample contained. To quantify the absolute abundance of each unique TCRbeta CDR3 rearrangement, sequence reads were collapsed and filtered. For each sample, productive Simpson clonality was calculated as the square root of Simpson's diversity index over productive rearrangements. The immuneACCESS repertoire file appears here via TCRdb, limited to in-frame rearrangements. These files lack a portion of the clones; in checked studies, under half of the deficit traces to unresolved V genes, and the cause of the others is not known. That table is the source of V, J and clone size, and D and trimming were worked out from the DNA. The sample table records some 150,000 clones; approximately 91% of these occur just once. Approximately 2.3% of the sample is held by the ten biggest clonotypes.

The sequence joins TRBV4-2 to TRBJ2-7, with a tentative D gene TRBD1 over 6 matching bases. The receptor was derived from a woman aged 70 to 79 with acute or convalescent COVID-19. Sequencing was performed on peripheral blood. The CDR3 corresponds to CATLSRIGTTGSYEQYF. The nucleotide sequence reads as follows: TGTGCCACCTTGAGCCGGATAGGGACAACCGGCTCCTACGAGCAGTACTTC.